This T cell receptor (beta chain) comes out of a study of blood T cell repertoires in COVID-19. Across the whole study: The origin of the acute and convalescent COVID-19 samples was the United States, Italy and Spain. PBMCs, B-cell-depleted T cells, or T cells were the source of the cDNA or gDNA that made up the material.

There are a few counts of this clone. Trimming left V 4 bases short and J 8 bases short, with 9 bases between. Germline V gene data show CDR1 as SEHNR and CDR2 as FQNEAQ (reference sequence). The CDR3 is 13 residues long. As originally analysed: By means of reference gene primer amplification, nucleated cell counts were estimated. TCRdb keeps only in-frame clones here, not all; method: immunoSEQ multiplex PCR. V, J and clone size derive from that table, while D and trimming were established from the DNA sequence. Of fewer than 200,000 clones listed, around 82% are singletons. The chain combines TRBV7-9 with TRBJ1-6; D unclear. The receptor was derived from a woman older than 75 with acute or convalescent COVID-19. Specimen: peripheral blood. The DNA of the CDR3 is TGTGCCAGCAGCTACGACGGGGATTCACCCCTCCACTTT. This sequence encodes CASSYDGDSPLHF.